This is a list of T cell receptor beta chains from one sample in a study of cytotoxic CD8 clonotypes in ibrutinib-treated CLL. Produced via immunoSEQ multiplex PCR; TCRdb's table is partial and in-frame only. Of approximately 130,000 clones in the sample, 84% are singletons; the top ten hold 3.3%. The input for sequencing was PBMCs, taken after 24 months of ibrutinib treatment. Every receptor here comes from a human donor with chronic lymphocytic leukemia. Each CDR3 is given with its conserved first and last residue. The order of the fields is D gene, V gene, J gene, clone size, CDR3 DNA, CDR3 protein. The D gene is left open where the match is weak. Some rows have no size entry. The others give once, few or many, or a class for an expanded clone.

d_call: TRBD1; v_call: TRBV7-2; j_call: TRBJ2-7; clone_size: .; cdr3_nt: TGTGCCAGCAGCTTAGGGACAGGGATACACGAGCAGTACTTC; cdr3_aa: CASSLGTGIHEQYF
d_call: .; v_call: TRBV18; j_call: TRBJ1-4; clone_size: once; cdr3_nt: TGTGCCAGCTCACCTATGGCAGGATTTGAAACTAATGAAAAACTGTTTTTT; cdr3_aa: CASSPMAGFETNEKLFF
d_call: .; v_call: TRBV5-6; j_call: TRBJ1-2; clone_size: .; cdr3_nt: TGTGCCAGCAGCTTAACAGGGAGTTACTATGGCTACACCTTC; cdr3_aa: CASSLTGSYYGYTF
d_call: .; v_call: TRBV5-4; j_call: TRBJ2-6; clone_size: .; cdr3_nt: TGTGCCAGCAGCTCCCTGGGAGGGGCCAACGTCCTGACTTTC; cdr3_aa: CASSSLGGANVLTF
d_call: TRBD2; v_call: TRBV2; j_call: TRBJ2-1; clone_size: .; cdr3_nt: TGTGCCAGCAGTGAAAGCGGGGGGGCAATCAATGAGCAGTTCTTC; cdr3_aa: CASSESGGAINEQFF
d_call: .; v_call: TRBV7-9; j_call: TRBJ2-3; clone_size: .; cdr3_nt: TGTGCCAGCAGCCTACAGTTGGATACGCAGTATTTT; cdr3_aa: CASSLQLDTQYF
d_call: .; v_call: TRBV7-2; j_call: TRBJ1-4; clone_size: once; cdr3_nt: TGTGCCAGCAGCTTGGGGGGCTCTAATGAAAAACTGTTTTTT; cdr3_aa: CASSLGGSNEKLFF
d_call: .; v_call: TRBV10-3; j_call: TRBJ1-2; clone_size: .; cdr3_nt: TGTGCCATCAGTGTGAGGTCGGACGATGGCTACACCTTC; cdr3_aa: CAISVRSDDGYTF
d_call: .; v_call: TRBV7-6; j_call: TRBJ2-2; clone_size: .; cdr3_nt: TGTGCCAGCAGCTTAGGGGCGGGGCGCACCGGGGAGCTGTTTTTT; cdr3_aa: CASSLGAGRTGELFF
d_call: .; v_call: TRBV5-6; j_call: TRBJ2-3; clone_size: .; cdr3_nt: TGTGCCAGCAGCGCCCGGGACAGCACAGATACGCAGTATTTT; cdr3_aa: CASSARDSTDTQYF
d_call: .; v_call: TRBV14; j_call: TRBJ2-3; clone_size: .; cdr3_nt: TGTGCCAGCAGCCTGTGGGGGGCTAGCACAGATACGCAGTATTTT; cdr3_aa: CASSLWGASTDTQYF
d_call: .; v_call: TRBV19; j_call: TRBJ1-2; clone_size: .; cdr3_nt: TGTGCCAGTAGTCCCCCGGGCAGCTTCTATGGCTACACCTTC; cdr3_aa: CASSPPGSFYGYTF
d_call: .; v_call: TRBV5-5; j_call: TRBJ1-4; clone_size: few; cdr3_nt: TGTGCCAGCAGCTCCGGGACAACGGCAACTAATGAAAAACTGTTTTTT; cdr3_aa: CASSSGTTATNEKLFF
d_call: .; v_call: TRBV4-1; j_call: TRBJ1-1; clone_size: few; cdr3_nt: TGCGCCAGCAGCCAAGAAGGAGGGAAGAACACTGAAGCTTTCTTT; cdr3_aa: CASSQEGGKNTEAFF
d_call: TRBD1; v_call: TRBV10-3; j_call: TRBJ2-5; clone_size: .; cdr3_nt: TGTGCCATCAGTGAGCCGGGACAGGCCCAAGAGACCCAGTACTTC; cdr3_aa: CAISEPGQAQETQYF
d_call: TRBD1; v_call: TRBV15; j_call: TRBJ1-5; clone_size: .; cdr3_nt: TGTGCCACCAGCAGAAGACAGGGGGAAGGGGGTCAGCCCCAGCATTTT; cdr3_aa: CATSRRQGEGGQPQHF
d_call: .; v_call: TRBV27; j_call: TRBJ1-5; clone_size: .; cdr3_nt: TGTGCCAGCAGTTTCCGGGGGGCCGGCAATCAGCCCCAGCATTTT; cdr3_aa: CASSFRGAGNQPQHF
d_call: TRBD2; v_call: TRBV19; j_call: TRBJ2-3; clone_size: .; cdr3_nt: TGTGCCAGTGGAATTGGTGGAGCGGGGGTCGGGGGTACGCAGTATTTT; cdr3_aa: CASGIGGAGVGGTQYF
d_call: TRBD1; v_call: TRBV12-5; j_call: TRBJ2-7; clone_size: .; cdr3_nt: TGTGCTAGTGCCCTAGACAGGGGGCACATCTCCTACGAGCAGTACTTC; cdr3_aa: CASALDRGHISYEQYF
d_call: TRBD1; v_call: TRBV10-1; j_call: TRBJ2-3; clone_size: .; cdr3_nt: TGCGCCAGCAGTGAGGGCTGGACAGGGACAAACACAGATACGCAGTATTTT; cdr3_aa: CASSEGWTGTNTDTQYF
d_call: .; v_call: TRBV13; j_call: TRBJ1-2; clone_size: .; cdr3_nt: TGTGCCAGCAGTTTGGGACGTCAACAGGGTTATGGCTACACCTTC; cdr3_aa: CASSLGRQQGYGYTF
d_call: .; v_call: TRBV6-6; j_call: TRBJ2-3; clone_size: .; cdr3_nt: TGTGCCAGCAGTTCCCCTAGCACAGATACGCAGTATTTT; cdr3_aa: CASSSPSTDTQYF
d_call: .; v_call: TRBV12-5; j_call: TRBJ2-3; clone_size: .; cdr3_nt: TGTGCTAGTGGTTTGACAGGGCGCGTAGGTCCTAGCACAGATACGCAGTATTTT; cdr3_aa: CASGLTGRVGPSTDTQYF
d_call: TRBD1; v_call: TRBV2; j_call: TRBJ2-7; clone_size: .; cdr3_nt: TGTGCCAGGAGCGCGACAGGGGGTGAGCAGTACTTC; cdr3_aa: CARSATGGEQYF
d_call: TRBD1; v_call: TRBV19; j_call: TRBJ2-7; clone_size: .; cdr3_nt: TGTGCCAGTAGTAGGACAGGGAGCCACTACGAGCAGTACTTC; cdr3_aa: CASSRTGSHYEQYF
d_call: TRBD2; v_call: TRBV10-2; j_call: TRBJ2-2; clone_size: .; cdr3_nt: TGCGCCAGCAAAACGACTAGCCTCACCCAAATAACCGGGGAGCTGTTTTTT; cdr3_aa: CASKTTSLTQITGELFF
d_call: TRBD2; v_call: TRBV29-1; j_call: TRBJ2-3; clone_size: .; cdr3_nt: TGCAGCGTTGATAAGGGGACTAGCGGGGGGCGCACAGATACGCAGTATTTT; cdr3_aa: CSVDKGTSGGRTDTQYF
d_call: .; v_call: TRBV7-8; j_call: TRBJ1-2; clone_size: .; cdr3_nt: TGTGCCAGCAGCTTAGCGTCCGGGGCGGAGGGCTACACCTTC; cdr3_aa: CASSLASGAEGYTF
d_call: TRBD1; v_call: TRBV7-9; j_call: TRBJ2-2; clone_size: .; cdr3_nt: TGTGCCAGCAGGGGGACAGGGGGCACCGGGGAGCTGTTTTTT; cdr3_aa: CASRGTGGTGELFF